What follows are 23 T cell receptor beta chains derived from one specimen sequenced in a study of T-cell memory formation after mild COVID-19. TCRdb re-derived calls from the 5' RACE reads in MiXCR, one entry per CDR3 protein. The table shows just over 60,000 distinct CDR3 sequences, with 9.3% occurring only once. The sequencing input was PBMCs or a T cell subset sorted from them (not recorded which). Receptor source: a man aged 18 to 29 who had mild COVID-19 (a few samples of this study predate the infection). Cell type and time point are not known.

This clonotype has just a few counts. This chain connects TRBV5-1 to TRBJ1-1; 8 bases map to TRBD1. V trimming: 7 bases; J trimming: 6 bases; junction bases outside the gene matches: 14. Germline V gene lookup returns CDR1 SGHRS and CDR2 YFSETQ. This CDR3 comprises 15 residues. In nucleotides, the CDR3 is TGCGCCAGCTCCCAGGGGGCACGGGTATCAGCTGAAGCTTTCTTT. It is translated as CASSQGARVSAEAFF.

The rearrangement joins TRBV24-1 to TRBJ2-2; the D is unclear. Germline CDR1 is KGHDR and CDR2 is SFDVKD. This CDR3 comprises 15 residues. Between the trimmed V and J ends, which lost 3 bases and 10 bases, there was a span of 17 bases. CDR3 protein: CATSDLRPGSEELFF. The CDR3 region has the DNA TGTGCCACCAGTGATCTGAGACCTGGGTCCGAGGAGCTGTTTTTT.

This clonotype is categorized as medium-sized. V gene TRBV4-1 combines with J gene TRBJ2-5, with unresolved D. Germline-derived CDR1 and CDR2 are MGHRA and YSYEKL. Trimming took off 0 bases at V and 2 bases at J, with 10 bases between the two ends. The CDR3 contains 15 residues. The CDR3 reads CASSQEYSGQETQYF. CDR3 coding DNA: TGCGCCAGCAGCCAAGAATATTCCGGACAAGAGACCCAGTACTTC.

In its sample, this clonotype was seen many times. This chain links TRBV5-1 with TRBJ2-3; 13 bases are shared with TRBD2. Germline V gene lookup returns CDR1 SGHRS and CDR2 YFSETQ. The CDR3 runs 16 residues. With 4 bases clipped from V and 3 bases from J, the junction kept 5 bases outside the gene matches. CDR3 sequence reads: CASSPPGLAGTDTQYF. The CDR3 nucleotides are TGCGCCAGCAGCCCCCCGGGACTAGCGGGGACAGATACGCAGTATTTT.

This clonotype was seen a few times. The chain links TRBV6-6 to TRBJ2-7, with no clear D. Germline V gives CDR1 MNHNY, CDR2 SVGAGI (reference sequence). The CDR3 covers 14 residues. The V end was cut by 6 bases, the J end by 2 bases, with 14 bases between. The CDR3 spells CASSQGLNPYEQYF. In DNA form, the CDR3 reads TGTGCCAGCAGCCAAGGCTTAAATCCCTACGAGCAGTACTTC.

The chain employs TRBV7-8 and TRBJ2-1; D is possibly TRBD1 (5 bases). CDR3 length: 14 residues. Looked up from germline, CDR1 is SGHVS and CDR2 is FQNEAQ. Trimming took off 1 base at V and 5 bases at J, with 9 bases between the two ends. The chain's CDR3 is CASSLVRTHNEQFF. The CDR3 DNA follows: TGTGCCAGCAGCTTAGTCAGGACACACAATGAGCAGTTCTTC.

This clonotype was picked up a small number of times. V is TRBV20-1 and J is TRBJ2-2; D gene unclear. The CDR3 spans 14 residues. V lost 0 bases to trimming and J lost 1 base, with 6 bases between them. CDR1 and CDR2 from the germline V gene are DFQATT and SNEGSKA (reference sequence). CDR3 DNA sequence: TGCAGTGCTAGAGATCCCAGGAACACCGGGGAGCTGTTTTTT. It specifies CSARDPRNTGELFF.

This clonotype occurred many times. This sequence joins TRBV27 and TRBJ2-3, with a possible D match to TRBD2 (5 bases). CDR1 is MNHEY, CDR2 SMNVEV, per germline (reference sequence). The CDR3 totals 13 residues. The V and J ends lost 7 bases and 2 bases respectively, with 10 bases between them. The CDR3 coding sequence is TGTGCCAGCAAAAGGACTGCCACAGATACGCAGTATTTT. It encodes CASKRTATDTQYF.

In the case of this clonotype: A clone one base away is much larger, so this may be a read error. CDR3: CASSLTPSGGATYTQYF. Written as DNA, the CDR3 is TGTGCCAGCAGCTTAACTCCTAGCGGGGGTGCTACATATACGCAGTATTTT. The V gene is TRBV7-3, the J gene TRBJ2-3, with 10 nucleotides matching TRBD2. Trimming cost V 0 bases and J 7 bases; bases outside gene matches: 10. The CDR3 is 17 residues long. Germline CDR1 and CDR2: SGHTA and FQGTGA.

This clonotype was seen a few times. J is TRBJ1-1 and V is TRBV5-1, with 7 bases lining up with TRBD1. The CDR3 sequence is 14 residues long. Trimming cost V 1 base and J 4 bases; bases outside gene matches: 4. Germline CDR1 is SGHRS and CDR2 is YFSETQ. CDR3 loop: CASSLQGGSTEAFF. The CDR3 bases are TGCGCCAGCAGCTTGCAGGGGGGCAGCACTGAAGCTTTCTTT.

This clonotype came up many times. The V call is TRBV18, the J call TRBJ2-2; D perhaps matches TRBD2 (5 bases). The V gene's germline CDR1 is KGHSH and CDR2 LQKENI. The V gene lost 3 bases and the J gene lost 4 bases, with 12 bases spanning the gap. The CDR3 sequence is 15 residues long. The CDR3 reads CASSPLAAVTGELFF. In DNA, the CDR3 is TGTGCCAGCTCACCTTTGGCAGCGGTCACCGGGGAGCTGTTTTTT.

The chain uses TRBV20-1 and TRBJ2-7, with D unresolved. Germline-derived CDR1 and CDR2 are DFQATT and SNEGSKA (reference sequence). The CDR3 covers 14 residues. Trimming removed 0 bases from V and 3 bases from J, with 12 bases in between. In DNA, the CDR3 is TGCAGTGCTAGAGAAGTCTTGGGGAACTACGAGCAGTACGTC. It translates to CSAREVLGNYEQYV.

This clonotype has only a few counts. The V gene is TRBV7-2, the J gene TRBJ1-2; the match to TRBD1 covers 8 bases. The V gene's germline CDR1 is SGHTA and CDR2 FQGNSA. With 4 bases clipped from V and 11 bases from J, the junction kept 12 bases outside the gene matches. This CDR3 has 14 amino acids. The CDR3 DNA is TGTGCCAGCAGCTCCGCGCCAGGGGGCGCGGGATACACCTTC. Amino acid sequence: CASSSAPGGAGYTF.

The chain combines TRBV24-1 with TRBJ2-5; TRBD2 is a possible D gene (6 bases). Germline V lookup: CDR1 KGHDR, CDR2 SFDVKD. This CDR3 is built from 17 residues. The germline V and J ends were trimmed by 4 bases and 4 bases, with 21 bases remaining between them. DNA of the CDR3: TGTGCCACCAGTGACCCGCCCGGGGCTAGCGCAGGAGAGACCCAGTACTTC. This sequence encodes CATSDPPGASAGETQYF.

CDR3 in amino acids: CASSSIIMNTEAFF. CDR3 DNA sequence: TGTGCCAGCAGCTCAATTATCATGAACACTGAAGCTTTCTTT. This rearrangement joins TRBV5-5 to TRBJ1-1; no clear D. The germline V and J ends were trimmed by 3 bases and 0 bases, with 9 bases remaining between them. Germline V gives CDR1 SGHKS, CDR2 YYEKEE (reference sequence). The CDR3 has 14 amino acids. The full variable domain, rest sourced from reference TRBV5-5 and TRBJ1-1, is DAGVTQSPTHLIKTRGQQVTLRCSPISGHKSVSWYQQVLGQGPQFIFQYYEKEERGRGNFPDRFSARQFPNYSSELNVNALLLGDSALYLCASSSIIMNTEAFFGQGTRLTVV.

In this sample, this clonotype turned up many times. The gene calls are TRBV21-1 and TRBJ2-3; the table's D gene call, TRBD2, was not cross checked with the DNA. TRBV21-1 is a known pseudogene. The CDR3 has 16 residues. CDR3 protein: CASSKVEGLDTDTQYF. CDR3 DNA: TGTGCCAGCAGCAAAGTTGAGGGGCTAGACACAGATACGCAGTATTTT.

This clonotype was counted only a few times. The chain carries TRBV24-1 and TRBJ1-1; 7 bases agree with TRBD1. Germline V gene data show CDR1 as KGHDR and CDR2 as SFDVKD. The CDR3 runs to 15 residues. The V segment lost 2 bases and the J segment 1 base; nucleotides outside the gene matches: 3. CDR3 sequence: CATSDSPGGNTEAFF. Here the CDR3 DNA reads TGTGCCACCAGTGATTCCCCAGGGGGGAACACTGAAGCTTTCTTT.

This clonotype has a handful of counts. The chain is built from TRBV7-2 and TRBJ1-2, with D unresolved. CDR1 and CDR2 (germline): SGHTA, FQGNSA. Trimming cost V 1 base and J 7 bases, with 7 bases left between them. The CDR3 consists of 12 residues. CDR3 nucleotide sequence: TGTGCCAGCAGCTTAGATCTCCCTGGCTACACCTTC. It specifies CASSLDLPGYTF.

The V and J genes are TRBV18 and TRBJ1-2; D is unresolved. V lost 10 bases, J lost 2 bases, and 14 bases lay in between. The CDR3 extends over 13 amino acids. CDR1 and CDR2 (germline): KGHSH, LQKENI. DNA of the CDR3: TGTGCCACCACAGCCAGGCCCAACTATGGCTACACCTTC. Protein: CATTARPNYGYTF. Drawing the rest from reference TRBV18 and TRBJ1-2, the complete variable domain is NAGVMQNPRHLVRRRGQEARLRCSPMKGHSHVYWYRQLPEEGLKFMVYLQKENIIDESGMPKERFSAEFPKEGPSILRIQQVVRGDSAAYFCATTARPNYGYTFGSGTRLTVV.

This clonotype was picked up a small number of times. The CDR3 spells CSGMDTEAFF. CDR3 DNA sequence: TGCAGCGGGATGGACACTGAAGCTTTCTTT. The V call is TRBV29-1, the J call TRBJ1-1, with D unclear. The CDR3 has 10 amino acids. CDR1 SQVTM and CDR2 ANQGSEA come from the germline V gene. The ends were cut back, 7 bases at V and 3 bases at J, with 6 bases in the middle.

This clonotype has ten or more counts. This chain joins TRBV20-1 and TRBJ2-4; D is undetermined. Germline CDR1 is DFQATT and CDR2 is SNEGSKA (reference sequence). V dropped 5 bases and J dropped 3 bases, with 11 bases sitting between them. The CDR3 has 13 residues. The CDR3: CSAAGPLKNIQYF. The DNA of the CDR3 is TGCAGTGCTGCCGGGCCCCTCAAAAACATTCAGTACTTC.

This clonotype has only a few counts. The V call is TRBV21-1, the J call TRBJ2-2; the table's D gene call, TRBD2, was not cross checked with the DNA. TRBV21-1 is marked as a pseudogene. This CDR3 is 17 amino acids long. Written as DNA, the CDR3 is TGTGCCAGCAGCAGAGGACTAGCGGGGGGATGGACCGGGGAGCTGTTTTTT. Translated: CASSRGLAGGWTGELFF.

This clonotype turned up a few times. This chain's CDR3 is CASSFRTGENIQYF. The CDR3 bases are TGTGCCAGCAGCTTCAGGACAGGGGAAAACATTCAGTACTTC. The chain joins TRBV7-2 to TRBJ2-4; TRBD1 matches at 9 bases. The CDR3 is made up of 14 amino acids. V lost 3 bases to trimming and J lost 5 bases; unmatched junction nucleotides: 2. Germline V CDR1 and CDR2: SGHTA, FQGNSA.